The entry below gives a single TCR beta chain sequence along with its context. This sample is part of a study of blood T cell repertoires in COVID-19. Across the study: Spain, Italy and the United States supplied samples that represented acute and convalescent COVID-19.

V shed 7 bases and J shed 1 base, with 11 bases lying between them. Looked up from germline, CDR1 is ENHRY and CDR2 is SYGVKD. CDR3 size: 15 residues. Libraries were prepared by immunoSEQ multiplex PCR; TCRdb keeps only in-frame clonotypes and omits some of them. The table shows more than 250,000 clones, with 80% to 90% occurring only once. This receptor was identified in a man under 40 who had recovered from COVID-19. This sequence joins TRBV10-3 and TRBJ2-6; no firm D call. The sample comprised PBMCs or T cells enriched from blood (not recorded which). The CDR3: CAITPGVSGANVLTF. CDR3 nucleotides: TGTGCCATCACCCCCGGAGTTTCTGGGGCCAACGTCCTGACTTTC.